One sample yielded the 13 T cell receptor beta chains listed below, sequenced in a study of vaccination effects on CD4 cells after COVID-19 (dated by TCRdb to 2022 to 2024). After around 10 days of culture, CD4+ T cells were isolated with the EasySep CD4+ T cell isolation kit. These receptors' targets are unknown. Library preparation employed the immunoSEQ multiplex PCR assay. Held by TCRdb, this immuneACCESS table contains in-frame sequences only and omits some clones. Under half of the omission traces to an unresolved V gene where checked; the cause of the rest is unknown. The table for this sample lists some 36,000 clones; about two thirds of them were counted only once. The ten largest clones capture 4.2% of the sample. The source material was CD4+ T cells from PBMCs cultured without peptide, sampled before COVID-19 vaccination. These receptor sequences come from a human donor who received a COVID-19 vaccine.

The rearrangement joins TRBV9 to TRBJ2-5, with D tentatively TRBD2 (6 bases). The CDR3 is made up of 16 amino acids. In germline, CDR1 is SGDLS, CDR2 YYNGEE. V shed 0 bases and J shed 4 bases, with 16 bases lying between them. The DNA for the CDR3 is TGTGCCAGCAGCGTAGGCGGGACGCTTGGGGTAGAGACCCAGTACTTC. This translates into CASSVGGTLGVETQYF.

This clone appeared a few times. The J gene is TRBJ2-3, the V gene TRBV6-1; D unresolved. In germline, CDR1 is MNHNS, CDR2 SASEGT. CDR3 size: 14 residues. The V end lost 1 base, the J end lost 2 bases, and 7 bases lay between the germline ends. For the CDR3, the DNA is TGTGCCAGCAGTGAAGGACCCCTCACAGATACGCAGTATTTT. Protein: CASSEGPLTDTQYF.

The V call is TRBV5-1, the J call TRBJ2-7, with 7 bases that match TRBD1. Germline V gene sequence: CDR1 SGHRS, CDR2 YFSETQ. Losses at the gene ends were 7 bases for V and 3 bases for J; bases not matched to a gene: 4. The CDR3 has 12 amino acids. The CDR3 spells CASRTGDYEQYF. The CDR3 nucleotides are TGCGCCAGCCGGACAGGCGACTACGAGCAGTACTTC.

The rearrangement uses TRBV6-2 or TRBV6-3 and TRBJ2-2; weak D call: TRBD2 (5 bases). There are 17 residues in the CDR3. V lost 2 bases to trimming and J lost 4 bases, with 17 bases between them. Germline V gives CDR1 MNHEY, CDR2 SVGEGT. CDR3 coding DNA: TGTGCCAGCAGTTACCACGGACTCGGGCCGGGCACCGGGGAGCTGTTTTTT. Amino acid sequence: CASSYHGLGPGTGELFF.

The gene calls are TRBV5-5 and TRBJ2-1; D remains ambiguous. Germline assignment: CDR1 SGHKS and CDR2 YYEKEE (reference sequence). Trimming shortened V by 0 bases and J by 6 bases, and 22 bases separated the two germline ends. The CDR3 length is 18 residues. The CDR3 DNA reads TGTGCCAGCAGCTTGGCGCCACCGTCCACCGGGCGGAGCAATGAGCAGTTCTTC. It is translated as CASSLAPPSTGRSNEQFF.

The chain links TRBV7-9 to TRBJ2-6; D remains ambiguous. The length of the CDR3 is 15 residues. V lost 1 base and J lost 1, with 5 bases in between. CDR1 and CDR2 from the germline V gene are SEHNR and FQNEAQ (reference sequence). The CDR3 loop is CASSLVGSGANVLTF. The DNA of the CDR3 is TGTGCCAGCAGCTTAGTGGGTTCTGGGGCCAACGTCCTGACTTTC.

This clone was picked up a small number of times. The V gene is TRBV7-7, the J gene TRBJ2-1; D is uncertain. Germline CDR1 is SSHAT and CDR2 is FNYEAQ (reference sequence). V dropped 5 bases and J dropped 10 bases, with 15 bases sitting between them. This CDR3 is built from 13 residues. The DNA for the CDR3 is TGTGCCAGCAGCCTACTTCGGTATGGCGAGCAGTTCTTC. It codes for CASSLLRYGEQFF.

The V call is TRBV7-9, the J call TRBJ1-6, with 9 bases identical to TRBD1. V lost 5 bases and J lost 2; bases outside the gene matches: 10. The germline CDR1 and CDR2 sequences are SEHNR and FQNEAQ (reference sequence). CDR3 length: 18 amino acids. CDR3: CASSLGQGRGAYNSPLHF. Written as DNA, the CDR3 is TGTGCCAGCAGCCTCGGACAGGGGAGAGGAGCCTATAATTCACCCCTCCACTTT.

This clone was observed once. The rearrangement uses TRBV19 and TRBJ2-3, with TRBD2 matching 13 bases. The CDR3 loop spans 16 amino acids. Germline loops: CDR1 LNHDA, CDR2 SQIVND (reference sequence). With 4 bases clipped from V and 3 bases from J, the junction kept 4 bases outside the gene matches. The CDR3 region is CASSTWTSGSTDTQYF. The CDR3 coding sequence is TGTGCCAGTAGTACATGGACTAGCGGGAGTACAGATACGCAGTATTTT.

The chain employs TRBV7-8 and TRBJ1-6; tentatively, D is TRBD1 (6 bases). Germline loops: CDR1 SGHVS, CDR2 FQNEAQ. Between the trimmed V and J ends, which lost 4 bases and 7 bases, there was a span of 17 bases. The CDR3 runs to 16 residues. The CDR3 DNA follows: TGTGCCAGCAGCTCGCTCGCTGGGGGCTTGAATTCACCCCTCCACTTT. Translation: CASSSLAGGLNSPLHF.

This clone was seen only a few times. The chain is built from TRBV19 and TRBJ1-1; D is unclear. The CDR3 is made up of 15 amino acids. Trimming left V 4 bases short and J 3 bases short, with 15 bases between. Germline CDR1 and CDR2: LNHDA and SQIVND (reference sequence). The CDR3 DNA follows: TGTGCCAGTAGTAGTGGATCGGGCGCCGACACTGAAGCTTTCTTT. Amino acids: CASSSGSGADTEAFF.

CDR3 loop: CASSSQGVSTGELFF. The DNA for the CDR3 is TGTGCCAGCAGCTCCCAAGGAGTGTCCACCGGGGAGCTGTTTTTT. This chain joins TRBV7-2 and TRBJ2-2; D gene uncertain. Per the germline V gene, CDR1 is SGHTA and CDR2 is FQGNSA. The V and J ends lost 4 bases and 4 bases respectively, with 13 bases between them. The CDR3 length is 15 residues.

This clone was detected a few times. The rearrangement links TRBV2 to TRBJ2-7; D is perhaps TRBD1 or TRBD2 (6 bases each). Germline values: CDR1 SNHLY, CDR2 FYNNEI. This CDR3 region has 14 residues. Trimming cost V 10 bases and J 2 bases, with 18 bases left between them. The CDR3 DNA sequence: TGTGCCACAAGGGAGGACAGCTCTGCCTACGAGCAGTACTTC. Encoded protein: CATREDSSAYEQYF. The variable domain in full, completed from reference TRBV2 and TRBJ2-7, reads EPEVTQTPSHQVTQMGQEVILRCVPISNHLYFYWYRQILGQKVEFLVSFYNNEISEKSEIFDDQFSVERPDGSNFTLKIRSTKLEDSAMYFCATREDSSAYEQYFGPGTRLTVT.